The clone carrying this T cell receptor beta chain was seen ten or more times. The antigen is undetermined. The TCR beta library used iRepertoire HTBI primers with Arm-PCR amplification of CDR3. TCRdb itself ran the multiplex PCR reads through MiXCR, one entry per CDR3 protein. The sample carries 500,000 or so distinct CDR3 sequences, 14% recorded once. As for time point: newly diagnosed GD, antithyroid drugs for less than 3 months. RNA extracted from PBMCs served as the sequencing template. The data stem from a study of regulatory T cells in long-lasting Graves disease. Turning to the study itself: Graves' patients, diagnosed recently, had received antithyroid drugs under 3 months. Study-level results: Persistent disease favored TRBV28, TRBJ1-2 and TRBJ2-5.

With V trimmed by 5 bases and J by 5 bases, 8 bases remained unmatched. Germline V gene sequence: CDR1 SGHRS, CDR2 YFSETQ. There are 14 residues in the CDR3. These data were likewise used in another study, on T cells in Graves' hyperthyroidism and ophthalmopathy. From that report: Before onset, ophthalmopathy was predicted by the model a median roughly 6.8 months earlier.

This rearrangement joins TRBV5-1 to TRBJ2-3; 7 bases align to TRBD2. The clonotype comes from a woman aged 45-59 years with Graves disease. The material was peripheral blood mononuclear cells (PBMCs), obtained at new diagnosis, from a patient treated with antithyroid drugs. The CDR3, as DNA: TGCGCCAGCAGAACTGCGGGAGTGATAGATACGCAGTATTTT. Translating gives CASRTAGVIDTQYF.